The clone carrying this TCR beta chain was detected a few times. Antigen: not known. After isolation, RNA underwent reverse transcription to generate cDNA as the sequencing template. Assay used: immunoSEQ multiplex PCR; TCRdb lists only in-frame clones, some missing. Of 37,000 or so clones in the sample, around half are singletons; the top ten hold about 1.7%. CDR1 is SEHNR, CDR2 FQNEAQ, per germline (reference sequence). The length of the CDR3 is 18 residues. Deletions cut 8 bases from V and 4 bases from J, with 24 bases between. The data were taken from a study of CD8+ T cells in alopecia areata. Whole-study results and caveats: Compared with normal scalp, lesional scalp had higher clonality and more expanded CD8+ clones. Alphabeta T cells residing in normal skin are also sequenced in scalp samples.

CD4+ cells of about 5 patients were further sorted as CD25+CD127-. From alopecia areata patients, lesional scalp punch biopsies and peripheral blood were collected. PBMCs, the starting material, were the source of sorted CD4+ and CD8+ T cells. Sequenced material: CD4+ Tregs sorted from blood. V and J are TRBV7-9 and TRBJ2-6, with TRBD2 as a possible D gene (5 bases). The sequence came from a human donor with alopecia areata. The CDR3 DNA reads TGTGCCAGCTCGACACCCGGAGGCGTCGGTCTGGGGGCCAACGTCCTGACTTTC. Translation gives CASSTPGGVGLGANVLTF.